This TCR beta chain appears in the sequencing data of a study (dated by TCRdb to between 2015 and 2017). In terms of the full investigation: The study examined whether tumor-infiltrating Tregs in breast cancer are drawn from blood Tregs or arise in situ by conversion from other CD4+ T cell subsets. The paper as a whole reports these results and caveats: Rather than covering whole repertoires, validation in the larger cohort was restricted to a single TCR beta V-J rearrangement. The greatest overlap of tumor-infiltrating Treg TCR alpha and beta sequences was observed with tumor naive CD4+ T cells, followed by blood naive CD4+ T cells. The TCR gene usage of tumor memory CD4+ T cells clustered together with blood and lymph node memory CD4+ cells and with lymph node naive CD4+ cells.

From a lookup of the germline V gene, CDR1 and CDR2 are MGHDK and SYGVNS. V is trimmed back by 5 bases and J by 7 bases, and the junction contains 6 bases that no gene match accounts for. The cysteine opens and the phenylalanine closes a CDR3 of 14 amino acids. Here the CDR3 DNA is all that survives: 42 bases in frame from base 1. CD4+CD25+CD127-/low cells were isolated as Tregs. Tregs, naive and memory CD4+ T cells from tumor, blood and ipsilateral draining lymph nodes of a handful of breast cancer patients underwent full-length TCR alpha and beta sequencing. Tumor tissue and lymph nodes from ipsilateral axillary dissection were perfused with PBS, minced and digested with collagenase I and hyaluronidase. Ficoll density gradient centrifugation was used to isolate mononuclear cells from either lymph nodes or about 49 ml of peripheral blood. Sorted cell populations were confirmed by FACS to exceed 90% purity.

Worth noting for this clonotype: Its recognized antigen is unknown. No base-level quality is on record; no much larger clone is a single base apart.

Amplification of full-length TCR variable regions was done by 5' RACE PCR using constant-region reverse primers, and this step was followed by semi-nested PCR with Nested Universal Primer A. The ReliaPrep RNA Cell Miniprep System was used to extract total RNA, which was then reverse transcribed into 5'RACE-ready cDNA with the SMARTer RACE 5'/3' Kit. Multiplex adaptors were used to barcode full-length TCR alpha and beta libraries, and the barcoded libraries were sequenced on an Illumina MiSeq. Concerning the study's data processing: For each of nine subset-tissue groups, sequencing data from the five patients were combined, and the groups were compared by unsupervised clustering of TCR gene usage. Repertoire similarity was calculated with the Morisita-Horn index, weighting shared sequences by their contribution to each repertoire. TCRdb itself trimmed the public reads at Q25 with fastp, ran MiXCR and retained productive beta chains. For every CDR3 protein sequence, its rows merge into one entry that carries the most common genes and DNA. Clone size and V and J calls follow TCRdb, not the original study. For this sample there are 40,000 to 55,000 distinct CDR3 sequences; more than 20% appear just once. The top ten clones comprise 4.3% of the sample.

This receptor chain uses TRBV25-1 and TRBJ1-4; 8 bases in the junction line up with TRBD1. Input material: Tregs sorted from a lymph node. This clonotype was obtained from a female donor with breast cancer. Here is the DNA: TGTGCCAGCAGTCCGACAGGGGTGCGTGAAAAACTGTTTTTT. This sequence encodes CASSPTGVREKLFF.